This paragraph covers one TCR beta chain sequence. This clonotype was counted only a few times. Its antigen is unknown. Within one base of it there is no much larger clone, and no base qualities were kept. Library prep was done by 5' RACE. TCRdb records Illumina HiSeq 2500 as the sequencer. A second 7 to 11 cycle PCR used a sample-barcoded 5' primer and a J-beta primer mix. A unique molecular identifier was introduced onto each TCR beta cDNA molecule by a template-switch 5' adaptor carrying 12 random nucleotides. Each sample yielded at least 3 million CDR3-containing paired-end reads. First-strand cDNA was synthesized from all RNA with the Mint cDNA synthesis kit, primed by a TRBC-specific oligonucleotide. All cDNA was treated with uracil-DNA glycosylase and then went through a first 18-cycle PCR with the universal primers M1SS and BC2_uni_R. Concerning the study's data processing: For normalization, 1 million high-quality reads were randomly selected from each sample, with every read carrying a distinct molecular identifier. Reads with shared molecular identifiers were discarded instead of being binned into consensus sequences. CDR3 identification, clonotype clustering and error correction used MiTCR with a Q25 quality threshold and the strictest error-elimination algorithm. A nonparametric unseen species model using Euler transformation provided a lower-bound estimate of total TCR beta diversity. TCRdb cleaned the public reads at Q25 with fastp, built clones with MiXCR and kept in-frame beta chains. Rows with one shared CDR3 protein collapse into an entry with the most common genes and DNA. TCRdb, not the original authors, processed these V and J calls. The sample table holds 1.4 million to 1.5 million distinct CDR3 sequences, of which approximately 42% were seen once. The top ten clones comprise approximately 7.9% of the sample.

Donors were a few dozen systemically healthy Caucasian individuals from Russia aged roughly 6 to 95 years. Each donor gave around 9.8 milliliters of peripheral blood, collected into EDTA-treated Vacutainer tubes. Ficoll-Paque density-gradient centrifugation was used to isolate PBMCs, with at least 6.5 million per sample. Total RNA was extracted from PBMCs with Trizol reagent, with at least 6 micrograms obtained per sample. For every donor, an aliquot of PBMCs went through flow cytometry to measure the percentages of naive CD45RAhigh/CD27high T cells. The CDR3 measures 13 amino acids from cysteine to phenylalanine. Only CDR3 DNA remains: 39 bases, in frame from the first base. Deletion took 1 base off V and 6 bases off J, with a span of 8 bases between the germline ends. From the germline V gene (reference sequence), CDR1 is SGHKS and CDR2 is YYEKEE. The source of the sample is a study of blood T cells in healthy people across ages (dated by TCRdb to between 2014 and 2016). At the level of the whole study: In model experiments, template switching captured roughly one uniquely barcoded TCR beta cDNA molecule for every two T cells. To avoid experimental bias, donors of different ages were randomly spread across the sequencing lanes. The donors were split into four age groups: young (average about 16 years), middle-aged (roughly 40), aged (approximately 59) and long-lived (roughly 88). The study analyzed two additional independent replicas of 1 million unique cDNA reads from the same blood draw for two donors, one aged 18 to 30 and one aged 80 or older. Age-related changes in TCR beta repertoire diversity were measured in the study by deep sequencing normalized with unique cDNA molecular identifiers. The paper as a whole reports these results and caveats: Since profiling was done on bulk unsorted PBMCs, naive and antigen-experienced compartments could not be conclusively compared. The percentage of naive T cells measured by flow cytometry correlated strongly with observed TCR beta diversity. Observed TCR beta diversity per million T cells fell roughly linearly with age, and a significant reduction was already apparent by age around 44. The CMV infection status of donors was not known, potentially confounding age-related changes in expanded clonotypes. The long-lived group showed more naive CD4+ T cells, fewer expanded clones and increased TCR diversity than the aged group, suggesting age selection. Total diversity estimates from one million sequenced T cells were considered lower bounds and underestimates.

The clonotype comes from a woman between 18 and 29 years old in good health. Sequencing was performed on blood. The sequence links TRBV5-5 to TRBJ2-1; no D gene call is confident. The DNA sequence reads TGTGCCAGCAGCTTGAAGCCGGGCAATGAGCAGTTCTTC. Translated, this is CASSLKPGNEQFF.